The 28 T cell receptor beta chains below all came from one sample that was sequenced in a study of neurological immune-mediated disorders. One entry per CDR3 protein, called by TCRdb with MiXCR from the 5' RACE reads. The sample lists some 57,000 distinct CDR3 sequences, 3% to 4.5% seen once, with 6.5% in the top ten. Sequences were obtained from PBMCs. Receptor source: a man in his 60s with multiple sclerosis.

This clonotype was seen at least ten times. The rearrangement joins TRBV5-1 to TRBJ2-7; 7 bases are a match to TRBD1. The CDR3 consists of 13 residues. Germline assignment: CDR1 SGHRS and CDR2 YFSETQ. V shed 3 bases and J 0 bases; nucleotides not matched to a gene: 0. CDR3 DNA: TGCGCCAGCAGCTCAGGGGGCTCCTACGAGCAGTACTTC. Protein sequence: CASSSGGSYEQYF.

This clonotype was detected many times. The rearrangement links TRBV20-1 to TRBJ1-2; D is ambiguous. This CDR3 comprises 14 residues. Trimming removed 2 bases at V and 4 bases at J, with 14 bases between. Germline V CDR1 and CDR2: DFQATT, SNEGSKA (reference sequence). The CDR3 protein is CSARSGPLSYGYTF. Written as DNA, the CDR3 is TGCAGTGCTAGATCCGGACCGCTGAGCTATGGCTACACCTTC.

This clonotype was seen repeatedly, ten times or more. The V and J genes are TRBV5-1 and TRBJ2-3; D unclear. CDR3 length: 15 amino acids. V was trimmed by 0 bases and J by 2 bases, leaving 10 bases between them. Looked up from germline, CDR1 is SGHRS and CDR2 is YFSETQ. CDR3 sequence (DNA): TGCGCCAGCAGCTTGGCCCGACTCATCACAGATACGCAGTATTTT. Protein sequence: CASSLARLITDTQYF.

This clonotype was seen repeatedly, ten times or more. The gene calls are TRBV5-1 and TRBJ1-5, with D possibly matching TRBD1 (5 bases). This CDR3 has 15 residues. V lost 0 bases and J 3 bases, leaving 10 bases between the germline ends. Germline loops: CDR1 SGHRS, CDR2 YFSETQ. CDR3 sequence reads: CASSLAGGNNQPQHF. As DNA, the CDR3 is TGCGCCAGCAGCTTGGCCGGGGGGAACAATCAGCCCCAGCATTTT.

This clonotype was counted at least ten times. Compared with germline, one end of the junction differs, possibly owing to a read error. This chain joins TRBV5-1 and TRBJ1-2; 7 positions agree with TRBD1. Germline V lookup: CDR1 SGHRS, CDR2 YFSETQ. The CDR3 loop spans 13 amino acids. CDR3 coding DNA: TGCGCCAGCAGCTCGGGACAGACACCTTTGCTCGCCTTC. Translating it yields CASSSGQTPLLAF.

This clonotype occurred many times. V and J are TRBV5-1 and TRBJ2-3; D not certain. The germline V gene encodes CDR1 SGHRS and CDR2 YFSETQ. The CDR3 consists of 17 residues. Trimming stripped 0 bases from V and 0 bases from J, with 14 bases between. The chain's CDR3 is CASSLGLTRSSTDTQYF. The CDR3 coding sequence is TGCGCCAGCAGCTTGGGACTTACTCGGTCCAGCACAGATACGCAGTATTTT.

This clonotype came up a few times. V gene TRBV20-1 combines with J gene TRBJ1-2; D gene ambiguous. This CDR3 contains 11 residues. The germline V gene encodes CDR1 DFQATT and CDR2 SNEGSKA (reference sequence). Trimming left V 5 bases short and J 7 bases short, with 11 bases between. The CDR3: CSAQSGGGYTF. The CDR3 DNA follows: TGCAGTGCTCAGTCTGGTGGTGGCTACACCTTC.

The sample holds a few counts of this clonotype. J is TRBJ2-5 and V is TRBV18; a weak D match, TRBD2 (6 bases). V was shortened by 3 bases and J by 5 bases, with 7 bases between the two germline ends. The CDR3 runs 12 residues. Per germline, CDR1 KGHSH and CDR2 LQKENI. The CDR3 bases are TGTGCCAGCTCACCCGCGGGGGAGACCCAGTACTTC. It translates to CASSPAGETQYF.

This clonotype showed up just a few times. The V call is TRBV20-1, the J call TRBJ1-2; 10 nucleotides agree with TRBD1. V lost 4 bases and J lost 4; bases outside the gene matches: 9. Germline CDR1 is DFQATT and CDR2 is SNEGSKA (reference sequence). The CDR3 covers 15 residues. CDR3 in DNA: TGCAGTGCTATGGTTAGGGACAGGGGTCGCTATGGCTACACCTTC. It specifies CSAMVRDRGRYGYTF.

This clonotype showed up many times. The J gene is TRBJ1-2, the V gene TRBV20-1; TRBD1 might be the D (6 bases). V was cut by 4 bases and J by 4 bases, with 16 bases left in between. The germline CDR1 and CDR2 sequences are DFQATT and SNEGSKA (reference sequence). The CDR3 consists of 14 residues. The CDR3 sequence: CSAISGDRTYGYTF. The CDR3 DNA is TGCAGTGCTATATCAGGGGATCGTACCTATGGCTACACCTTC.

In its sample, this clonotype was seen many times. The chain couples TRBV7-2 to TRBJ1-2; a possible D gene is TRBD1 (5 bases). The germline V gene encodes CDR1 SGHTA and CDR2 FQGNSA. CDR3 length: 14 residues. V gave up 2 bases and J gave up 7 bases, with 14 bases separating them. CDR3 in amino acids: CASSLTGTALGYTF. For the CDR3, the DNA is TGTGCCAGCAGCTTAACTGGGACGGCCCTTGGCTACACCTTC.

This clonotype has a count of ten or more. V is TRBV3-1 and J is TRBJ2-3; the D is unclear. Germline V gene lookup returns CDR1 LGHDT and CDR2 YNNKEL (reference sequence). Deletions cut 9 bases from V and 1 base from J, with 11 bases between. The length of the CDR3 is 13 residues. The CDR3 loop is CASRFYGTDTQYF. CDR3 coding DNA: TGTGCCAGTCGTTTTTATGGCACAGATACGCAGTATTTT.

This clonotype was seen at least ten times. V usage is TRBV5-1 and J usage is TRBJ2-1; 8 bases align to TRBD2. J gave up 0 bases and V 6 bases, and 8 bases lay outside the gene matches. CDR1 and CDR2 from the germline V gene are SGHRS and YFSETQ. The CDR3 is made up of 16 amino acids. The CDR3 region has the DNA TGCGCCAGCAACCCCGTAGCGGGGTCCTCCTACAATGAGCAGTTCTTC. It translates to CASNPVAGSSYNEQFF.

In its sample, this clonotype was seen many times. The J gene is TRBJ2-5, the V gene TRBV20-1; 8 bases map to TRBD2. The CDR3 has 14 amino acids. CDR1 DFQATT and CDR2 SNEGSKA come from the germline V gene (reference sequence). V gave up 6 bases and J gave up 3 bases; unmatched junction bases: 9. CDR3 sequence reads: CSAAGLAAKETQYF. The CDR3 DNA follows: TGCAGTGCGGCCGGACTAGCCGCCAAAGAGACCCAGTACTTC.

The sample holds many counts of this clonotype. This chain links TRBV6-5 with TRBJ1-1; D call uncertain. The CDR3 runs to 13 residues. CDR1 is MNHEY and CDR2 is SVGAGI in the germline V gene. The V gene lost 7 bases and the J gene lost 0 bases, with 9 bases spanning the gap. CDR3 bases: TGTGCCAGCAAGGAGGGCATGAACACTGAAGCTTTCTTT. Its protein is CASKEGMNTEAFF.

The sample holds many counts of this clonotype. This rearrangement joins TRBV4-1 to TRBJ1-2; possible D gene TRBD1, 6 bases. Germline V CDR1 and CDR2: MGHRA, YSYEKL. V lost 6 bases, J lost 0 bases, and 14 bases lay in between. The CDR3 length is 15 residues. CDR3 nucleotides: TGCGCCAGCAGGACCTTACAGGGCTCTAACTATGGCTACACCTTC. It codes for CASRTLQGSNYGYTF.

There are many counts of this clonotype. The V call is TRBV6-5, the J call TRBJ1-2; D might be TRBD1 (5 bases). V was clipped by 2 bases and J by 2 bases, with 15 bases between them. The CDR3 sequence is 16 residues long. Germline CDR1 MNHEY, CDR2 SVGAGI. The CDR3 sequence is CASSYKGTGVNYGYTF. CDR3 nucleotides: TGTGCCAGCAGTTACAAAGGGACGGGAGTAAACTATGGCTACACCTTC.

This clonotype was counted ten times or more. The rearrangement links TRBV20-1 to TRBJ2-3, with 7 positions matching TRBD1. The trim removed 3 bases at V and 3 bases at J, leaving 0 bases unmatched. The V gene's germline CDR1 is DFQATT and CDR2 SNEGSKA (reference sequence). This CDR3 is 12 amino acids long. CDR3 protein: CSARTGTDTQYF. The CDR3 coding sequence is TGCAGTGCTAGGACAGGGACAGATACGCAGTATTTT.

This clonotype occurred many times. In nucleotides, the CDR3 is TGTGCCAGCAGTCTATGGGTTCCAGGCTACACCTTC. Translation gives CASSLWVPGYTF. The J gene is TRBJ1-2, the V gene TRBV5-5; no clear D. The CDR3 runs 12 residues. Germline lookup yields CDR1 SGHKS and CDR2 YYEKEE (reference sequence). Trimming pared 5 bases from V and 8 bases from J, leaving 13 bases between.

There are many counts of this clonotype. The chain links TRBV5-1 to TRBJ2-7; TRBD1 aligns across 9 bases. With V trimmed by 7 bases and J by 1 base, 3 bases remained unmatched. Germline CDR1 is SGHRS and CDR2 is YFSETQ. The CDR3 loop spans 13 amino acids. The CDR3 DNA is TGCGCCAGCGGGACAGGGATGTCCTACGAGCAGTACTTC. Translating it yields CASGTGMSYEQYF.

This clonotype was observed at least ten times. The genes are TRBV4-1 and TRBJ2-1; the match to TRBD2 covers 13 bases. The germline CDR1 and CDR2 sequences are MGHRA and YSYEKL. The CDR3 totals 18 residues. J lost 0 bases, V lost 6 bases, and 8 bases had no gene match. CDR3 region: CASSQTSGGPSSYNEQFF. CDR3 sequence (DNA): TGCGCCAGCAGTCAGACTAGCGGGGGGCCTAGCTCCTACAATGAGCAGTTCTTC.

This clonotype showed up many times. J is TRBJ2-1 and V is TRBV7-2, with D perhaps TRBD1 (6 bases). Germline V CDR1 and CDR2: SGHTA, FQGNSA. This CDR3 contains 15 residues. V was trimmed by 6 bases and J by 8 bases, leaving 20 bases between them. CDR3 nucleotides: TGTGCCAGCAGTCTGTCCTACAGGGAAACCGATGAGCAGTTCTTC. Protein: CASSLSYRETDEQFF.

The sample holds many counts of this clonotype. The chain combines TRBV7-9 with TRBJ1-1; 9 bases align to TRBD1. Germline CDR1 is SEHNR and CDR2 is FQNEAQ (reference sequence). Unmatched junction bases numbered 12, after V lost 6 bases and J lost 4 bases. The CDR3 totals 16 residues. The CDR3 loop is CASRTTRDRATTEAFF. The CDR3 DNA sequence: TGTGCCAGCAGGACTACCCGGGACAGGGCTACCACTGAAGCTTTCTTT.

This clonotype was seen at least ten times. The rearrangement uses TRBV4-1 and TRBJ2-6; TRBD1 is a possible D gene (6 bases). The V end was cut by 4 bases, the J end by 4 bases, with 14 bases between. The germline V gene encodes CDR1 MGHRA and CDR2 YSYEKL. The CDR3 extends over 16 amino acids. The CDR3 coding sequence is TGCGCCAGCAGCCGCCTACAGGGCGCGGGGGCCAACGTCCTGACTTTC. Its protein is CASSRLQGAGANVLTF.

Many counts were recorded for this clonotype. The chain's CDR3 is CASSPWTSGGTQYF. The CDR3 DNA is TGTGCCAGCAGTCCTTGGACTAGCGGGGGTACGCAGTATTTT. This chain uses TRBV27 with TRBJ2-3; the match to TRBD2 covers 13 bases. The germline V gene encodes CDR1 MNHEY and CDR2 SMNVEV (reference sequence). The CDR3 is 14 amino acids. J lost 8 bases, V lost 5 bases, and 4 bases had no gene match.

This rearrangement joins TRBV20-1 to TRBJ1-2; D is undetermined. The germline gives CDR1 DFQATT, CDR2 SNEGSKA (reference sequence). The V end lost 4 bases, the J end lost 6 bases, and 6 bases lay between the germline ends. The CDR3 spans 10 residues. Written as DNA, the CDR3 is TGCAGTGCTAAGTGGGATGGCTACACCTTC. It yields the protein CSAKWDGYTF.

This clonotype is medium-sized by share. The chain combines TRBV5-1 with TRBJ2-1; 9 nucleotides align to TRBD2. The CDR3 covers 15 residues. Germline V lookup: CDR1 SGHRS, CDR2 YFSETQ. Trimming cost V 5 bases and J 3 bases; bases outside gene matches: 6. The CDR3 loop reads CASRDSGGYYNEQFF. The CDR3 DNA follows: TGCGCCAGCAGGGACAGCGGGGGGTACTACAATGAGCAGTTCTTC.

There are many counts of this clonotype. This chain connects TRBV14 to TRBJ2-2; D remains unclear. This CDR3 contains 13 residues. With 1 base removed from V and 6 bases from J, the gap between germline ends came to 6 bases. The V gene's germline CDR1 is SGHDN and CDR2 FVKESK. The CDR3 nucleotides are TGTGCCAGCAGCCAAGTTGTGGCCGGGGAGCTGTTTTTT. Encoded protein: CASSQVVAGELFF.